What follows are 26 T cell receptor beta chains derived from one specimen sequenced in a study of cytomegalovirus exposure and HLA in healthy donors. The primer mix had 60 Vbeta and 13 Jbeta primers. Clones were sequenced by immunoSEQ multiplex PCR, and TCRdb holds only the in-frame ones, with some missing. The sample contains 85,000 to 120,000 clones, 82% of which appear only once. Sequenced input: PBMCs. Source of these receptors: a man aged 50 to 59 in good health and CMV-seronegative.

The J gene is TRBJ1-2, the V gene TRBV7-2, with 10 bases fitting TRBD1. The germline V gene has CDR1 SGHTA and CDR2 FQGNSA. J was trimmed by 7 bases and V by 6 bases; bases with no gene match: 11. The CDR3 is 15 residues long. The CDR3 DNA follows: TGTGCCAGCAGATTTCCGGGACAGGGGCCGGGTGGCTACACCTTC. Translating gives CASRFPGQGPGGYTF.

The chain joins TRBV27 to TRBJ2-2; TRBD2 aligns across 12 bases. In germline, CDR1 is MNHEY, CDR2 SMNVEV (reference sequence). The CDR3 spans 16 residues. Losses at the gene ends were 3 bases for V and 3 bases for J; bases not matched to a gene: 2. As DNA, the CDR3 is TGTGCCAGCAGTTTGTCTAGCGGGGGGGACACCGGGGAGCTGTTTTTT. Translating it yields CASSLSSGGDTGELFF.

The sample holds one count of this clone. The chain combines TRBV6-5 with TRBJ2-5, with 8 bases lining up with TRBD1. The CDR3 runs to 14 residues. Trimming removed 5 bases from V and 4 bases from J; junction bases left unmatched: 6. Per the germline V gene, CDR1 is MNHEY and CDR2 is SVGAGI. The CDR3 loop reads CASSEYQGAETQYF. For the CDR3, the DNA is TGTGCCAGCAGTGAATACCAGGGGGCAGAGACCCAGTACTTC.

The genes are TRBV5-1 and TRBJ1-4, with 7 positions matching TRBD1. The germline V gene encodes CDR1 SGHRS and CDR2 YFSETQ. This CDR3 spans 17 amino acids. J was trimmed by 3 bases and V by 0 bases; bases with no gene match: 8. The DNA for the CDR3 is TGCGCCAGCAGCTTGGGTTCAGGGGGTGCGGCTAATGAAAAACTGTTTTTT. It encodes CASSLGSGGAANEKLFF.

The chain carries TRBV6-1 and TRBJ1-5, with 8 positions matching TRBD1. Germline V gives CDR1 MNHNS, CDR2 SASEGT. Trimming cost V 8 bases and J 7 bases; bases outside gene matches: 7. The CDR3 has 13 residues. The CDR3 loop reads CASQGAGGQPQHF. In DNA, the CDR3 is TGTGCCAGCCAGGGGGCAGGGGGCCAGCCCCAGCATTTT.

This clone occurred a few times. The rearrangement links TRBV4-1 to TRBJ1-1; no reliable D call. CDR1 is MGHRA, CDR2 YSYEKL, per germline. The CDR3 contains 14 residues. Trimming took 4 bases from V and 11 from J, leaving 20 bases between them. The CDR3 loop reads CASSRATSGSGAFF. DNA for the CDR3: TGCGCCAGCAGCCGAGCTACTAGCGGGAGTGGGGCTTTCTTT.

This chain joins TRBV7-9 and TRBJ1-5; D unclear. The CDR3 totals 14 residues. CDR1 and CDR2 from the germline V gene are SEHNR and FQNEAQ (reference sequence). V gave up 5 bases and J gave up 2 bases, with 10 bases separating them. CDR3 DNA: TGTGCCAGCAGCGGCGGGGTGGGCAATCAGCCCCAGCATTTT. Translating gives CASSGGVGNQPQHF. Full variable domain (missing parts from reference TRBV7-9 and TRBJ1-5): DTGVSQNPRHKITKRGQNVTFRCDPISEHNRLYWYRQTLGQGPEFLTYFQNEAQLEKSRLLSDRFSAERPKGSFSTLEIQRTEQGDSAMYLCASSGGVGNQPQHFGDGTRLSIL.

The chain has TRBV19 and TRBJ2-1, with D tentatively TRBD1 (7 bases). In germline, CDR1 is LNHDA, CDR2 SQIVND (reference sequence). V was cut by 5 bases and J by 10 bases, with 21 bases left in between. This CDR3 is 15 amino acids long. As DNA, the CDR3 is TGTGCCAGTAGTGGCCCTTTTACAGGGGAGGACGAGCAGTTCTTC. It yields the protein CASSGPFTGEDEQFF.

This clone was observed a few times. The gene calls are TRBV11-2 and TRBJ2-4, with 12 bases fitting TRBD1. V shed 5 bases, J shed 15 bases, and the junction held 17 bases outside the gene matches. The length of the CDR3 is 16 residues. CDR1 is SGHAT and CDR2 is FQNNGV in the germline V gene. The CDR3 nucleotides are TGTGCCAGCAGCGCCACCGGGACAGGGGGCGCGAATAGACGGTACTTC. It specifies CASSATGTGGANRRYF.

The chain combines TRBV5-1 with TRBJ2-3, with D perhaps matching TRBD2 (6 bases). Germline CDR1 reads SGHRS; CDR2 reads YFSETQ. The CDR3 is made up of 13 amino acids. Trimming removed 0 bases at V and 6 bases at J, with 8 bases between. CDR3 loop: CASSLAGEDTQYF. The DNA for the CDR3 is TGCGCCAGCAGCTTGGCGGGGGAGGATACGCAGTATTTT. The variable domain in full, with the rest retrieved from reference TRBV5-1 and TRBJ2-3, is KAGVTQTPRYLIKTRGQQVTLSCSPISGHRSVSWYQQTPGQGLQFLFEYFSETQRNKGNFPGRFSGRQFSNSRSEMNVSTLELGDSALYLCASSLAGEDTQYFGPGTRLTVL.

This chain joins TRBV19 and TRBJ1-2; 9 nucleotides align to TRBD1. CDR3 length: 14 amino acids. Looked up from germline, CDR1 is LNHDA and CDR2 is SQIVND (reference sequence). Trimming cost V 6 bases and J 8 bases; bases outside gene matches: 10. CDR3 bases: TGTGCCAGTAGCCTACAGGGGGCGACTAGCGGCTACACCTTC. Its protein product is CASSLQGATSGYTF. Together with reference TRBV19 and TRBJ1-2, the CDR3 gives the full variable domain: DGGITQSPKYLFRKEGQNVTLSCEQNLNHDAMYWYRQDPGQGLRLIYYSQIVNDFQKGDIAEGYSVSREKKESFPLTVTSAQKNPTAFYLCASSLQGATSGYTFGSGTRLTVV.

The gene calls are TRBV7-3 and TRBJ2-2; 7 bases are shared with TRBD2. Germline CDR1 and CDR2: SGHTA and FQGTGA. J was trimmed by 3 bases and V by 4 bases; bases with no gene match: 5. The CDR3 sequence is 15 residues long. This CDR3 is CASSSYGGDTGELFF. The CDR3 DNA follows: TGTGCCAGCAGCTCATATGGGGGGGACACCGGGGAGCTGTTTTTT.

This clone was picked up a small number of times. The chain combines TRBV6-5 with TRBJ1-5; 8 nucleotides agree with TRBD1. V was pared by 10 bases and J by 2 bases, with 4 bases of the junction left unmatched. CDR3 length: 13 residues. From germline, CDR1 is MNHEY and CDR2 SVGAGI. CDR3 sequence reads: CATAGGGNQPQHF. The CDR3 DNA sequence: TGTGCCACCGCAGGGGGCGGCAATCAGCCCCAGCATTTT.

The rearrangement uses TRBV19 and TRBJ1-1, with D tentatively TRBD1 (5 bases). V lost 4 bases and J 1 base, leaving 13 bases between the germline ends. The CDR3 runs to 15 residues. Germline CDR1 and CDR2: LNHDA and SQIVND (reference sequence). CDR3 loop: CASSTWGERNTEAFF. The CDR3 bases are TGTGCCAGTAGTACCTGGGGGGAGAGGAACACTGAAGCTTTCTTT.

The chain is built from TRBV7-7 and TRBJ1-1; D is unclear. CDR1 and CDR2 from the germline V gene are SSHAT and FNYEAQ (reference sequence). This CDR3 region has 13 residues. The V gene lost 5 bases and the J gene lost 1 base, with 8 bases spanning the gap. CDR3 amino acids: CASSRDWNTEAFF. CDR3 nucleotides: TGTGCCAGCAGCCGAGACTGGAACACTGAAGCTTTCTTT.

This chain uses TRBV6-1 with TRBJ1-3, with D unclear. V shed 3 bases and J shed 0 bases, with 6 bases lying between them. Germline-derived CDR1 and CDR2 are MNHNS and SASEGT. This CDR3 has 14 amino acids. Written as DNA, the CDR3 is TGTGCCAGCAGTGAGCTGGCCTCTGGAAACACCATATATTTT. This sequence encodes CASSELASGNTIYF.

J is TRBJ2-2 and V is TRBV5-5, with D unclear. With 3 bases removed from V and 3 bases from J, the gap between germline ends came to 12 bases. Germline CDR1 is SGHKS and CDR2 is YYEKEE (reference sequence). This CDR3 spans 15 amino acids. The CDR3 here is CASSSEDTHTGELFF. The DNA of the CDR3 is TGTGCCAGCAGCTCGGAAGACACCCACACCGGGGAGCTGTTTTTT. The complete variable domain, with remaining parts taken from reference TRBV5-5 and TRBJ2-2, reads DAGVTQSPTHLIKTRGQQVTLRCSPISGHKSVSWYQQVLGQGPQFIFQYYEKEERGRGNFPDRFSARQFPNYSSELNVNALLLGDSALYLCASSSEDTHTGELFFGEGSRLTVL.

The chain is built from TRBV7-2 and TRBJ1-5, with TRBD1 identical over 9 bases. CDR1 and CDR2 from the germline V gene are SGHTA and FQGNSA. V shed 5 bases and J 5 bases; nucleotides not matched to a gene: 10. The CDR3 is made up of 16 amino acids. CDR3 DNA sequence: TGTGCCAGCAGCCGTCGACCGGGACAGGGACATCAGCCCCAGCATTTT. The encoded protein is CASSRRPGQGHQPQHF.

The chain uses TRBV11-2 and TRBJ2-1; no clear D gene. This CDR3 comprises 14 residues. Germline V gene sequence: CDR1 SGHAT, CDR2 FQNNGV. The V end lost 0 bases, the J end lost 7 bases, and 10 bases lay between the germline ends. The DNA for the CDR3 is TGTGCCAGCAGCTTAGAACAGATTGGGAATGAGCAGTTCTTC. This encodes CASSLEQIGNEQFF. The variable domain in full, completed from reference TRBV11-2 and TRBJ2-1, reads EAGVAQSPRYKIIEKRQSVAFWCNPISGHATLYWYQQILGQGPKLLIQFQNNGVVDDSQLPKDRFSAERLKGVDSTLKIQPAKLEDSAVYLCASSLEQIGNEQFFGPGTRLTVL.

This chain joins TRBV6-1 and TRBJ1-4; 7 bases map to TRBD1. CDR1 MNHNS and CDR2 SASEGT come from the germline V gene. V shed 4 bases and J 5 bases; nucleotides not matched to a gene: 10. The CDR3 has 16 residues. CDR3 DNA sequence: TGTGCCAGCAGTGCAGGAGCTTCAGGGGGAAATGAAAAACTGTTTTTT. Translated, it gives CASSAGASGGNEKLFF.

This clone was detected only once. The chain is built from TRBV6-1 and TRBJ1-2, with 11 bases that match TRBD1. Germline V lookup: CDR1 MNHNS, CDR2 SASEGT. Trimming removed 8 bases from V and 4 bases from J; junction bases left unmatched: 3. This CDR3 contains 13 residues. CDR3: CASRDRGFYGYTF. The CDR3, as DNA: TGTGCCAGCCGGGACAGGGGGTTCTATGGCTACACCTTC.

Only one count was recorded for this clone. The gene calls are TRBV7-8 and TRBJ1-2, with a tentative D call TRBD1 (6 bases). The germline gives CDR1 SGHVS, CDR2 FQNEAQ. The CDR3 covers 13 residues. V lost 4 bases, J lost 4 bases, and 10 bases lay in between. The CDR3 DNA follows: TGTGCCAGCAGCTGGGGGACAACCTATGGCTACACCTTC. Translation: CASSWGTTYGYTF. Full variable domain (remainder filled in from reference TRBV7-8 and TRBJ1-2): GAGVSQSPRYKVAKRGQDVALRCDPISGHVSLFWYQQALGQGPEFLTYFQNEAQLDKSGLPSDRFFAERPEGSVSTLKIQRTQQEDSAVYLCASSWGTTYGYTFGSGTRLTVV.

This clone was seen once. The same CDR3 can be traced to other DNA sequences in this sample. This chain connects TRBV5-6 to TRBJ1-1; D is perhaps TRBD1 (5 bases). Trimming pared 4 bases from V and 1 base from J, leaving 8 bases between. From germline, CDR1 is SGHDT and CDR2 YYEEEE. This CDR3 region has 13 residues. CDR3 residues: CASSRTGNTEAFF. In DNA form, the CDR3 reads TGTGCCAGCAGCCGCACAGGGAACACTGAAGCTTTCTTT.

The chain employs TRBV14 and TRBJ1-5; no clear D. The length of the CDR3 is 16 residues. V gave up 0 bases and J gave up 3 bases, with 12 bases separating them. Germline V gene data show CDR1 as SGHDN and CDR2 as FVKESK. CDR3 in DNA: TGTGCCAGCAGCCAAGATTACAGAGTCGACAATCAGCCCCAGCATTTT. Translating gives CASSQDYRVDNQPQHF.

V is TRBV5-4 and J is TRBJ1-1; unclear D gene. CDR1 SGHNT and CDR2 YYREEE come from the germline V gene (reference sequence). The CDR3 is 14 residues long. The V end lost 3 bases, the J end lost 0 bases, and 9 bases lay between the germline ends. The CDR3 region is CASSSILMNTEAFF. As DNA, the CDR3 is TGTGCCAGCAGCTCTATACTAATGAACACTGAAGCTTTCTTT.

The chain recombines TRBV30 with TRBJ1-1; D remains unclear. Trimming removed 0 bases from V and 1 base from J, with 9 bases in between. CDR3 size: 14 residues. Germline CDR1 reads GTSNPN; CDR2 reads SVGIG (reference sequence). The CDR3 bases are TGTGCCTGGAGTGTACTGCGCAAGAACACTGAAGCTTTCTTT. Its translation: CAWSVLRKNTEAFF.